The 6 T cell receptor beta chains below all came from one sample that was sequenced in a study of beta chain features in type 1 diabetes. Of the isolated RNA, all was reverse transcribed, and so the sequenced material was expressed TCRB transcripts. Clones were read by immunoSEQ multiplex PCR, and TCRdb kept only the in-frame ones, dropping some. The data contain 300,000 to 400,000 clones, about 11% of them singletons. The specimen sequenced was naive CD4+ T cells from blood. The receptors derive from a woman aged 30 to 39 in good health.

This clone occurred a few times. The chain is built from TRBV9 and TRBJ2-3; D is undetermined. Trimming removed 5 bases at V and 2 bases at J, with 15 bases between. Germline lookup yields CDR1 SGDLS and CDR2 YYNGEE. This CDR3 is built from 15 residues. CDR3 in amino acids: CASRKALQNTDTQYF. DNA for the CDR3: TGTGCCAGCAGGAAGGCTCTACAGAACACAGATACGCAGTATTTT.

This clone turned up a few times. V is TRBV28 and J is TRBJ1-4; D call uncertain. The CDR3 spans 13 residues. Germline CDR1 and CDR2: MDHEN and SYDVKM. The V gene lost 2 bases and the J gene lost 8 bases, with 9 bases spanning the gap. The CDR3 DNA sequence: TGTGCCAGCAGTTTAGAGGTCGGGGAAAAACTGTTTTTT. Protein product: CASSLEVGEKLFF.

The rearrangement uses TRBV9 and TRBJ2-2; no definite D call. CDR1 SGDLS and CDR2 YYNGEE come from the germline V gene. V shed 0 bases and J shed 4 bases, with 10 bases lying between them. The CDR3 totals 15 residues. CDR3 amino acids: CASSVDPLVTGELFF. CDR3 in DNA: TGTGCCAGCAGCGTAGACCCCTTAGTCACCGGGGAGCTGTTTTTT.

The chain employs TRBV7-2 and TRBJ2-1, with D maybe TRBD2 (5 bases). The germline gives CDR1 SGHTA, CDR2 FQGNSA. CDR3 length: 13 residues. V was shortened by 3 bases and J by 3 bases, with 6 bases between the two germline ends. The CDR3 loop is CASSFGLYNEQFF. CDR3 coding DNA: TGTGCCAGCAGCTTTGGACTCTACAATGAGCAGTTCTTC.

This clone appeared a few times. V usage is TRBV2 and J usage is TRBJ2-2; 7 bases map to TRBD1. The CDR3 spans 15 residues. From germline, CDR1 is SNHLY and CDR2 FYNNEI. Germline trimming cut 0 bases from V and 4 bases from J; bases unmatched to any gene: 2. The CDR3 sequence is CASSEAAGGTGELFF. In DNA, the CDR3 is TGTGCCAGCAGTGAAGCCGCAGGGGGCACCGGGGAGCTGTTTTTT.

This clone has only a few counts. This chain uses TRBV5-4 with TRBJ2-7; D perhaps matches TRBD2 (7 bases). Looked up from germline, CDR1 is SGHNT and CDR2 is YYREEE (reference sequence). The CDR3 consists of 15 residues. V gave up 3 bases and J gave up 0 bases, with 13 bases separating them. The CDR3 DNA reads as TGTGCCAGCAGCTCCGGGGGGCCTCTCTCCTACGAGCAGTACTTC. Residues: CASSSGGPLSYEQYF.